This entry describes one T cell receptor (beta chain). Its specificity is unknown. The data originate from a study of cytomegalovirus exposure and HLA in healthy donors. Study background: The roughly 130 validation repertoires, a later analysis reported, used the same platform as the 650 to 800 repertoires from the first cohort.

The donors were in the roughly 120-subject validation cohort; that cohort was separate from the roughly 620-subject first cohort. CDR3 length: 14 residues. Germline values: CDR1 ENHRY, CDR2 SYGVKD. J was trimmed by 3 bases and V by 7 bases; bases with no gene match: 1. Profiled with immunoSEQ multiplex PCR; TCRdb holds only in-frame clones, not every one. The sample includes 70,000 or so clones, approximately 94% of them seen just once. Study-level points and caveats: Three of the chains that were CMV-associated were confirmed in vitro to be specific for CMV antigens. The study designated fewer than 200 TCR beta chains cytomegalovirus-associated.

V gene TRBV10-3 combines with J gene TRBJ2-2; the match to TRBD2 covers 11 bases. The sequenced sample consisted of PBMCs. The sequence came from a woman under 30 in good health and CMV-seronegative. The CDR3 here is CAIKLAGDTGELFF. CDR3 bases: TGTGCCATCAAACTAGCGGGAGACACCGGGGAGCTGTTTTTT.